This T cell receptor beta chain derives from a study of regulatory T cells in long-lasting Graves disease. Trimming removed 5 bases at V and 5 bases at J, with 25 bases between. This CDR3 region has 18 residues. Time point of the sample: newly diagnosed GD, antithyroid drugs for less than 3 months. Following extraction of RNA from PBMCs, that RNA was used to make the TCR library. Libraries of TCR beta came from iRepertoire HTBI primers plus Arm-PCR of CDR3 regions. In TCRdb, the multiplex PCR reads were re-called with MiXCR into one record per CDR3 protein. Of 500,000 or so distinct CDR3 sequences in the sample, roughly 17% are singletons; the top ten hold 12%. Another study also made use of these data, one on T cells in Graves' hyperthyroidism and ophthalmopathy. From that study: The HTBI primer set served for first-round RT-PCR of the TCR CDR3.

The clonotype was recovered from a man aged 35 to 55 with Graves disease. The starting material was peripheral blood mononuclear cells (PBMCs), obtained at new diagnosis, from a patient treated with antithyroid drugs. The rearrangement joins TRBV12-3 or TRBV12-4 to TRBJ2-1; D assignment may be TRBD1 or TRBD2 (6 bases each). The CDR3 reads CASSRAKSGQGTHNEQFF. The CDR3, as DNA: TGTGCCAGCAGTAGGGCGAAAAGCGGGCAGGGGACACACAATGAGCAGTTCTTC.